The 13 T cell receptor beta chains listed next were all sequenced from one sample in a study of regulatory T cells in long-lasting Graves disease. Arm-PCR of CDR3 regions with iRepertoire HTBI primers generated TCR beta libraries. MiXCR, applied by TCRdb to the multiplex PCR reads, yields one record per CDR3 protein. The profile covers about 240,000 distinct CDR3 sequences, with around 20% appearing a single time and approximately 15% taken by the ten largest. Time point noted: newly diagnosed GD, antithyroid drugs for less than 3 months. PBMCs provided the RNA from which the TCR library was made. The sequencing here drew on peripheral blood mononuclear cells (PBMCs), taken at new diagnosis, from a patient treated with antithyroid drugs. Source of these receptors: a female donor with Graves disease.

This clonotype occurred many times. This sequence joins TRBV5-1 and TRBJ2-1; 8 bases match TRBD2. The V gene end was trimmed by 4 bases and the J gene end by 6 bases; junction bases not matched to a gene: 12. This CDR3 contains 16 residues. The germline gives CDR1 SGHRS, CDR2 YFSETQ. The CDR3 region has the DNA TGCGCCAGCAGCCATACCTTGCGGGGGGAAGCCAATGAGCAGTTCTTC. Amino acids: CASSHTLRGEANEQFF.

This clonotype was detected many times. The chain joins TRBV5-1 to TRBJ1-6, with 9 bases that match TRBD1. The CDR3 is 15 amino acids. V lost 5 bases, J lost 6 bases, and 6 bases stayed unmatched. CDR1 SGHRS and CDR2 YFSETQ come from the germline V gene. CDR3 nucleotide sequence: TGCGCCAGCAGTCAAGGGACAGGGATTAATTCACCCCTCCACTTT. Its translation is CASSQGTGINSPLHF.

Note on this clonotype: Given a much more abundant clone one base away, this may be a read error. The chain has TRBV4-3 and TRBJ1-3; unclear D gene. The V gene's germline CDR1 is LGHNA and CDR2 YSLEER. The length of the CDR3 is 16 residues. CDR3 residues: CASRQDEGGSGNTIYF. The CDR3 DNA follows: TGCGCCAGCAGACAAGACGAGGGAGGCTCTGGAAACACCATATATTTT.

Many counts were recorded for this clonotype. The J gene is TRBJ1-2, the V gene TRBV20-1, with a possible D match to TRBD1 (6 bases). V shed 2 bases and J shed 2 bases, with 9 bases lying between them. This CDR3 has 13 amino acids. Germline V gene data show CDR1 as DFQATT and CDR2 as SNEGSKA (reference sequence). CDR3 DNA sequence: TGCAGTGCTAGATGGGACAAAAACTATGGCTACACCTTC. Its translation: CSARWDKNYGYTF.

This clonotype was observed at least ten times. The CDR3 nucleotides read TGTGCCAGCAGTTTGACCCCCGGTACCTACGAGCAGTACTTC. Amino acids: CASSLTPGTYEQYF. The chain links TRBV28 to TRBJ2-7; D gene unclear. This CDR3 spans 14 amino acids. Germline CDR1 MDHEN, CDR2 SYDVKM. V was clipped by 3 bases and J by 2 bases, with 11 bases between them.

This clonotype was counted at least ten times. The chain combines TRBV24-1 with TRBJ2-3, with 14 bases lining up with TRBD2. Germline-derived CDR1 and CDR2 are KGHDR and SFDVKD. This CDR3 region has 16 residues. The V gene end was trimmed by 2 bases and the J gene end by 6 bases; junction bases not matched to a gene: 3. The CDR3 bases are TGTGCCACCAGTGATTGGGGACTAGCGGGAGTCGATACGCAGTATTTT. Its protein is CATSDWGLAGVDTQYF.

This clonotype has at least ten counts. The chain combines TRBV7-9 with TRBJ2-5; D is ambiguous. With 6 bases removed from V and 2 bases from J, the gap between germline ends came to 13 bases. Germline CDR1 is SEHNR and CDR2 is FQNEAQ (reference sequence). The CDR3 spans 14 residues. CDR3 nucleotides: TGTGCCAGCAGGGGTTTGCCCAGGCAAGAGACCCAGTACTTC. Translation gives CASRGLPRQETQYF.

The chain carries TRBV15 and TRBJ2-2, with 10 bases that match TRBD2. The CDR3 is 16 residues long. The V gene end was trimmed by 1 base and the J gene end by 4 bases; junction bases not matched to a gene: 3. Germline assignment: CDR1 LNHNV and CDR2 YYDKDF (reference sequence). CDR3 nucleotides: TGTGCCACCAGCAGAGGGACTAGCGGACCCACCGGGGAGCTGTTTTTT. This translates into CATSRGTSGPTGELFF. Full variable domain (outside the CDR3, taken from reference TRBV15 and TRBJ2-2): DAMVIQNPRYQVTQFGKPVTLSCSQTLNHNVMYWYQQKSSQAPKLLFHYYDKDFNNEADTPDNFQSRRPNTSFCFLDIRSPGLGDTAMYLCATSRGTSGPTGELFFGEGSRLTVL.

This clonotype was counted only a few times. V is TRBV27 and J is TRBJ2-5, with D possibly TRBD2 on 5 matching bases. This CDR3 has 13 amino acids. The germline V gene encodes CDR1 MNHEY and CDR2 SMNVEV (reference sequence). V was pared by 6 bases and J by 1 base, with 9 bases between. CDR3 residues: CASRLDPQETQYF. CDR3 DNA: TGTGCCAGCAGACTAGATCCCCAAGAGACCCAGTACTTC.

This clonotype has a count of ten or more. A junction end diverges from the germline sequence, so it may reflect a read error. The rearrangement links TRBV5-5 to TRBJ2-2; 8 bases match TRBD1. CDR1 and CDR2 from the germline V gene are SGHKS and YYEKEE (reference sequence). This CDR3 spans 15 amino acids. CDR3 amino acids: CASSLFQGASGELFF. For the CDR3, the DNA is TGCGCCAGCAGCTTGTTCCAGGGGGCGAGCGGGGAGCTGTTTTTT.

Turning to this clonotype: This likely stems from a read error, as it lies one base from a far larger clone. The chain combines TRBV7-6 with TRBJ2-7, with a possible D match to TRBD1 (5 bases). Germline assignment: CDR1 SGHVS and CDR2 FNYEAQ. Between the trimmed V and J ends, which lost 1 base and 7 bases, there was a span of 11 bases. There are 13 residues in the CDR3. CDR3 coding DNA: TGTGCCAGCAGCTTAGGGCAGGGTTTTGAGCAGTACTTC. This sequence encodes CASSLGQGFEQYF.

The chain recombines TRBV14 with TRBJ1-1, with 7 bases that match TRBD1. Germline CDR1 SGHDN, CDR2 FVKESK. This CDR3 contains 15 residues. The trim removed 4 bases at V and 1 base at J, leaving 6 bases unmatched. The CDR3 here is CASSRLTGRNTEAFF. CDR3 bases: TGTGCCAGCAGCCGGCTGACAGGGCGGAACACTGAAGCTTTCTTT.

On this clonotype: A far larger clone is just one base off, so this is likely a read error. This CDR3 reads CACSLEAGSEQYF. The CDR3 bases are TGTGCCTGCAGCTTAGAGGCTGGATCCGAGCAGTACTTC. This rearrangement joins TRBV7-2 to TRBJ2-7; no reliable D call. The CDR3 is 13 amino acids. Germline V gene lookup returns CDR1 SGHTA and CDR2 FQGNSA.